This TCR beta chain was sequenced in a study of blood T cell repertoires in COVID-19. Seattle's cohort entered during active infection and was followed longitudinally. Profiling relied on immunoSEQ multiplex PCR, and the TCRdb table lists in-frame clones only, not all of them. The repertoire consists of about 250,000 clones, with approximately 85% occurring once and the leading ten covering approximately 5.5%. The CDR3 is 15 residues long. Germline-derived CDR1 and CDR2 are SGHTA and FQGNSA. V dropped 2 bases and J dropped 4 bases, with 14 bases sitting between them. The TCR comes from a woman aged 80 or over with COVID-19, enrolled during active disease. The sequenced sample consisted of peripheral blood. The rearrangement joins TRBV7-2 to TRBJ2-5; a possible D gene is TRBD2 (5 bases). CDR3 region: CASSLPKPGGETQYF. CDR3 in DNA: TGTGCCAGCAGCTTACCCAAACCAGGAGGAGAGACCCAGTACTTC.